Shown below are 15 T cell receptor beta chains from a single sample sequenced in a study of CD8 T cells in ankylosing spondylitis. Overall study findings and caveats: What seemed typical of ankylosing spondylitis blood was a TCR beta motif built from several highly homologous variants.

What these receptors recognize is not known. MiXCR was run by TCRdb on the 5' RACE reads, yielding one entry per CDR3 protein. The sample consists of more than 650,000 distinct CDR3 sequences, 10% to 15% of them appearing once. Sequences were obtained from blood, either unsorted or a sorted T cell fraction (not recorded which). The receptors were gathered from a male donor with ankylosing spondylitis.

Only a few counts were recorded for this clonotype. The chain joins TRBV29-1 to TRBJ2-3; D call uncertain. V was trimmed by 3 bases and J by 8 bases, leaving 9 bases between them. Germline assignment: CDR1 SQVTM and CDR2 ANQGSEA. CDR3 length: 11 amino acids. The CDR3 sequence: CSVDKATTQYF. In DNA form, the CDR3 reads TGCAGCGTTGATAAGGCGACTACGCAGTATTTT.

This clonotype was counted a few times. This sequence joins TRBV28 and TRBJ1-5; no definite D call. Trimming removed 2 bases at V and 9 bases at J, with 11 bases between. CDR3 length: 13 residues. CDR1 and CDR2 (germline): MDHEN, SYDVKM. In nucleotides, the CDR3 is TGTGCCAGCAGTTTAGAGGTGCAGCCGCCCCAGCATTTT. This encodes CASSLEVQPPQHF.

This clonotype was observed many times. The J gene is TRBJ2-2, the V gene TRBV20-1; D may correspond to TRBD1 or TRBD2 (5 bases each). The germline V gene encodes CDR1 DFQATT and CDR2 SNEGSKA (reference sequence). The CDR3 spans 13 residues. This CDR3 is CGKQRDGTGELFF. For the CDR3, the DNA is TGCGGGAAGCAGAGGGACGGGACCGGGGAGCTGTTTTTT.

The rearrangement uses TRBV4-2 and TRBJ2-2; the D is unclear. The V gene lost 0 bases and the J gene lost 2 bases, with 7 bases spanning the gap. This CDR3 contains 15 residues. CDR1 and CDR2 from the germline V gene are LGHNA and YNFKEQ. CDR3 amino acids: CASSQDPENTGELFF. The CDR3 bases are TGTGCCAGCAGCCAAGACCCCGAAAACACCGGGGAGCTGTTTTTT.

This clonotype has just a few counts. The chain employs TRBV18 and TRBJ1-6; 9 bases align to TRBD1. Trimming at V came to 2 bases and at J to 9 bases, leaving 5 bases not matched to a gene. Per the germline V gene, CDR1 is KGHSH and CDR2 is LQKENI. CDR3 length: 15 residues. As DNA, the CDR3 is TGTGCCAGCTCACCAGGGACAGGGTTGAGTTCACCCCTCCACTTT. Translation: CASSPGTGLSSPLHF.

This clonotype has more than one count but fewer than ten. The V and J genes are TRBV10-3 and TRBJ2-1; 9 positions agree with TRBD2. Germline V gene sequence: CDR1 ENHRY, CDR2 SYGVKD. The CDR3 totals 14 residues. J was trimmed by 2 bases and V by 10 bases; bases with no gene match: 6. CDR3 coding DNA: TGTGCCACCGGGGTAGCGGGGGCCTACAATGAGCAGTTCTTC. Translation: CATGVAGAYNEQFF.

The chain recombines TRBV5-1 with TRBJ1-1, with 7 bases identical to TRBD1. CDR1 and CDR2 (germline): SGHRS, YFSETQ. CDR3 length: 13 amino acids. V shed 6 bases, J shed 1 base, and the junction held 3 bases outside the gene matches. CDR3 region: CASIQGPNTEAFF. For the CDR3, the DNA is TGCGCCAGCATACAGGGGCCGAACACTGAAGCTTTCTTT. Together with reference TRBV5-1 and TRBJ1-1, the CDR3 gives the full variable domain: KAGVTQTPRYLIKTRGQQVTLSCSPISGHRSVSWYQQTPGQGLQFLFEYFSETQRNKGNFPGRFSGRQFSNSRSEMNVSTLELGDSALYLCASIQGPNTEAFFGQGTRLTVV.

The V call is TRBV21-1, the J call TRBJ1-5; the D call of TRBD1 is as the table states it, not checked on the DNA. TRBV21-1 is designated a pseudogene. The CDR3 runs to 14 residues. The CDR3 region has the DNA TGTGCCAGCAGCCGGGGCGCTAGCAATCAGCCCCAGCATTTT. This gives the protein CASSRGASNQPQHF.

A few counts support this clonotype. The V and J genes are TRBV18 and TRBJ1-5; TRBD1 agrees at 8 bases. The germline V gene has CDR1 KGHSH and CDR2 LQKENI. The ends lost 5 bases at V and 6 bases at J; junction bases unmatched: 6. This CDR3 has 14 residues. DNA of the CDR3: TGTGCCAGCTCAACGGACAGGGTGACTCAGCCCCAGCATTTT. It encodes CASSTDRVTQPQHF. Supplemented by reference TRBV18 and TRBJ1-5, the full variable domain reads NAGVMQNPRHLVRRRGQEARLRCSPMKGHSHVYWYRQLPEEGLKFMVYLQKENIIDESGMPKERFSAEFPKEGPSILRIQQVVRGDSAAYFCASSTDRVTQPQHFGDGTRLSIL.

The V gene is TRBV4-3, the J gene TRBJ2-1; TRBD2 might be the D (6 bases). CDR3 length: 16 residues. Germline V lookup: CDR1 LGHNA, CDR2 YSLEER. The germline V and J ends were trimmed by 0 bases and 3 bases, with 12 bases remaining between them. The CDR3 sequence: CASSQDSAGYYNEQFF. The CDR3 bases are TGCGCCAGCAGCCAAGATTCCGCGGGGTACTACAATGAGCAGTTCTTC.

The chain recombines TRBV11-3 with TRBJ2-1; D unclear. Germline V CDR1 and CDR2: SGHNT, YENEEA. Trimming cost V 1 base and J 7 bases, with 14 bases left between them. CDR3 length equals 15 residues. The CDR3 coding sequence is TGTGCCAGCAGCTTAGGGAGAGTTGAAGGGAATGAGCAGTTCTTC. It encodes CASSLGRVEGNEQFF.

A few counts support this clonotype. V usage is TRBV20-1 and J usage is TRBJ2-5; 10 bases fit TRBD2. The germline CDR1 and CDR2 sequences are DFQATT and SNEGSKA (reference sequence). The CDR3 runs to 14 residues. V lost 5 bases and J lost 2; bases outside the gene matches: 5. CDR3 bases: TGCAGTGCTTCCGAGCGGGGGGGACAAGAGACCCAGTACTTC. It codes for CSASERGGQETQYF.

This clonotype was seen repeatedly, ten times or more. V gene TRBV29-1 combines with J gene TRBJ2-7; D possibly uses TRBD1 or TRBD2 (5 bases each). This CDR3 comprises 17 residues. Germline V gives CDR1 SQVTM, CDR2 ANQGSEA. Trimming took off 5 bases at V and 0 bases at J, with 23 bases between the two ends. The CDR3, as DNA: TGCAGCGTTAGTCCAGCTGGGGACGTAATTGCCTCCTACGAGCAGTACTTC. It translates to CSVSPAGDVIASYEQYF.

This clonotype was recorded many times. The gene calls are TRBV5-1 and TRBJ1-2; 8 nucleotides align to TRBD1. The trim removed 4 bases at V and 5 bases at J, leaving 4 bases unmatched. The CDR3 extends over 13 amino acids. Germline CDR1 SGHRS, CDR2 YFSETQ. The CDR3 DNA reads TGCGCCAGCAGCACCGGACAGGGTTATGGCTACACCTTC. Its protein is CASSTGQGYGYTF.

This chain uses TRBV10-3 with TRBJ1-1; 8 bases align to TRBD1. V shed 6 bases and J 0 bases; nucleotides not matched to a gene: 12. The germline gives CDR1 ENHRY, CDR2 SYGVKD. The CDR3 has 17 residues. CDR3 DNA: TGTGCCATCAGGGGAGAGTACGGGACAGGCTTGAACACTGAAGCTTTCTTT. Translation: CAIRGEYGTGLNTEAFF.